These 20 T cell receptor beta chains were sequenced from one sample in a study of Graves' ophthalmopathy and Graves' hyperthyroidism. The TCR beta CDR3 regions underwent amplification from RNA transcripts. RT-PCR was first run with HTBI primers, then multiplex PCR in a second round. In TCRdb, the multiplex PCR reads were re-called with MiXCR into one record per CDR3 protein. The data show 200,000 to 250,000 distinct CDR3 sequences, around a fifth seen once. Material: peripheral blood. The receptors were gathered from a woman between 50 and 59 years old with Graves' ophthalmopathy.

This clonotype came up many times. The rearrangement uses TRBV25-1 and TRBJ2-5; no definite D call. Trimming took 0 bases from V and 5 from J, leaving 10 bases between them. This CDR3 comprises 14 residues. Germline assignment: CDR1 MGHDK and CDR2 SYGVNS. Here the CDR3 reads CASSEYMGWETQYF. The CDR3 bases are TGTGCCAGCAGTGAATATATGGGCTGGGAGACCCAGTACTTC.

V usage is TRBV7-9 and J usage is TRBJ1-2; weak D call: TRBD1 (5 bases). Between the trimmed V and J ends, which lost 3 bases and 2 bases, there was a span of 13 bases. This CDR3 is 15 amino acids long. The V gene's germline CDR1 is SEHNR and CDR2 FQNEAQ (reference sequence). CDR3 sequence (DNA): TGTGCCAGCAGCTTGGGGGTTCTCCCAAACTATGGCTACACCTTC. It is translated as CASSLGVLPNYGYTF.

This clonotype was seen at least ten times. The gene calls are TRBV25-1 and TRBJ1-2; D may be TRBD1 (5 bases). The germline CDR1 and CDR2 sequences are MGHDK and SYGVNS. The V end was cut by 1 base, the J end by 7 bases, with 22 bases between. This CDR3 has 17 residues. The DNA of the CDR3 is TGTGCCAGCAGTGAATTTGGGGCGGGGAGCGCGATCGGTGGCTACACCTTC. This codes for CASSEFGAGSAIGGYTF.

This clonotype was seen ten or more times. The V call is TRBV6-1, the J call TRBJ2-2; the match to TRBD1 covers 9 bases. Germline V gene sequence: CDR1 MNHNS, CDR2 SASEGT. The V segment lost 7 bases and the J segment 2 bases; nucleotides outside the gene matches: 5. The CDR3 runs to 15 residues. CDR3 sequence reads: CASTQDRGNTGELFF. The CDR3 coding sequence is TGTGCCAGCACGCAGGACAGGGGAAACACCGGGGAGCTGTTTTTT.

This clonotype was picked up many times. The J gene is TRBJ1-5, the V gene TRBV2; no clear D gene. CDR3 length: 15 amino acids. V was shortened by 6 bases and J by 0 bases, with 12 bases between the two germline ends. Germline V lookup: CDR1 SNHLY, CDR2 FYNNEI. The CDR3 DNA sequence: TGTGCCAGCAGCGGGGAAACAGTTAGCAATCAGCCCCAGCATTTT. It translates to CASSGETVSNQPQHF.

This clonotype was detected ten times or more. This sequence joins TRBV28 and TRBJ1-1; D uncertain. Germline V lookup: CDR1 MDHEN, CDR2 SYDVKM. This CDR3 contains 14 residues. V shed 10 bases and J shed 1 base, with 16 bases lying between them. This CDR3 reads CAINLGSGNTEAFF. The CDR3 coding sequence is TGTGCCATCAATCTCGGGTCCGGGAACACTGAAGCTTTCTTT.

The gene calls are TRBV7-9 and TRBJ2-7; 9 bases map to TRBD1. The CDR3 consists of 14 residues. CDR1 is SEHNR and CDR2 is FQNEAQ in the germline V gene (reference sequence). V dropped 2 bases and J dropped 6; count of bases not matched to a gene: 5. Written as DNA, the CDR3 is TGTGCCAGCAGCTTAAAAGGGACAGGGTTCGAGCAGTACTTC. As protein: CASSLKGTGFEQYF.

This clonotype was counted many times. The genes are TRBV9 and TRBJ2-7; perhaps TRBD1 as D (5 bases). The CDR3 covers 13 residues. The germline V gene has CDR1 SGDLS and CDR2 YYNGEE. Trimming stripped 0 bases from V and 6 bases from J, with 10 bases between. Here the CDR3 reads CASSVGTTPEQYF. The CDR3 region has the DNA TGTGCCAGCAGCGTAGGGACAACCCCCGAGCAGTACTTC.

The V gene is TRBV6-1, the J gene TRBJ2-1, with TRBD2 matching 10 bases. Per germline, CDR1 MNHNS and CDR2 SASEGT. J lost 4 bases, V lost 8 bases, and 11 bases had no gene match. The CDR3 consists of 16 residues. The CDR3 loop reads CASAKSTSGDYNEQFF. The CDR3 nucleotides read TGTGCCAGCGCTAAATCCACTAGCGGGGATTACAATGAGCAGTTCTTC.

This clonotype was counted ten times or more. V gene TRBV11-2 combines with J gene TRBJ2-7; a possible D gene is TRBD1 (7 bases). Germline lookup yields CDR1 SGHAT and CDR2 FQNNGV. Trimming removed 5 bases from V and 1 base from J, with 15 bases in between. There are 15 residues in the CDR3. Here the CDR3 reads CASSPGGTVSYEQYF. In nucleotides, the CDR3 is TGTGCCAGCAGCCCAGGGGGGACGGTTTCCTACGAGCAGTACTTC.

This clonotype was counted many times. This CDR3 is CASSEGAGGYEQYF. As DNA, the CDR3 is TGTGCCAGCAGTGAAGGGGCAGGGGGCTACGAGCAGTACTTC. The chain carries TRBV2 and TRBJ2-7; 7 nucleotides line up with TRBD1. The CDR3 extends over 14 amino acids. Germline V gives CDR1 SNHLY, CDR2 FYNNEI. The ends lost 1 base at V and 3 bases at J; junction bases unmatched: 3.

The J gene is TRBJ1-1, the V gene TRBV5-1; 9 bases agree with TRBD1. Germline loops: CDR1 SGHRS, CDR2 YFSETQ. This CDR3 is built from 19 residues. With 4 bases clipped from V and 4 bases from J, the junction kept 20 bases outside the gene matches. CDR3 sequence reads: CASSHDSLTGGAGGTEAFF. The CDR3 DNA is TGCGCCAGCAGCCATGATAGCCTGACAGGGGGAGCCGGGGGCACTGAAGCTTTCTTT.

This clonotype was observed at least ten times. This rearrangement joins TRBV20-1 to TRBJ1-2; 8 bases are a match to TRBD1. The J segment lost 5 bases and the V segment lost 5 bases, leaving 4 bases of the junction unmatched. Germline assignment: CDR1 DFQATT and CDR2 SNEGSKA (reference sequence). CDR3 length: 12 amino acids. Here the CDR3 DNA reads TGCAGTGCTTCCGGGACAGGTTATGGCTACACCTTC. Encoded protein: CSASGTGYGYTF.

This clonotype was seen only a few times. The chain uses TRBV15 and TRBJ1-2; D remains ambiguous. Trimming stripped 3 bases from V and 11 bases from J, with 13 bases between. Germline CDR1 and CDR2: LNHNV and YYDKDF (reference sequence). The CDR3 contains 12 residues. Here the CDR3 reads CATSRDWEHYTF. The CDR3 nucleotides are TGTGCCACCAGCAGGGATTGGGAACATTACACCTTC.

This clonotype showed up many times. V is TRBV7-2 and J is TRBJ1-2, with D possibly matching TRBD1 (5 bases). Trimming cost V 5 bases and J 8 bases, with 15 bases left between them. This CDR3 is 13 amino acids long. CDR1 is SGHTA, CDR2 FQGNSA, per germline. The CDR3 nucleotides are TGTGCCAGCAGCCATACAGGTTATTACGGCTACACCTTC. Its translation is CASSHTGYYGYTF.

This clonotype has ten or more counts. J is TRBJ2-5 and V is TRBV29-1, with 7 bases matching TRBD2. V lost 6 bases to trimming and J lost 0 bases; unmatched junction nucleotides: 7. The CDR3 extends over 14 amino acids. Germline lookup yields CDR1 SQVTM and CDR2 ANQGSEA. CDR3 in amino acids: CSVALAGYQETQYF. Written as DNA, the CDR3 is TGCAGCGTCGCCTTAGCGGGCTACCAAGAGACCCAGTACTTC.

This clonotype has at least ten counts. This chain connects TRBV28 to TRBJ2-7; 8 nucleotides match TRBD2. The CDR3 has 16 residues. With V trimmed by 5 bases and J by 1 base, 10 bases remained unmatched. Germline CDR1 reads MDHEN; CDR2 reads SYDVKM. The CDR3 spells CASSPYRLAQSYEQYF. CDR3 nucleotides: TGTGCCAGCAGTCCATACCGACTAGCGCAGTCCTACGAGCAGTACTTC.

This clonotype was picked up many times. The CDR3 here is CASSVEPGAGEQYF. Here the CDR3 DNA reads TGTGCCAGCAGCGTAGAGCCGGGGGCCGGCGAGCAGTACTTC. The V and J genes are TRBV9 and TRBJ2-7, with D perhaps matching TRBD1 or TRBD2 (6 bases each). V was trimmed by 0 bases and J by 6 bases, leaving 13 bases between them. CDR3 size: 14 residues. CDR1 and CDR2 (germline): SGDLS, YYNGEE. Looking up the rest from reference TRBV9 and TRBJ2-7 gives the full variable domain: DSGVTQTPKHLITATGQRVTLRCSPRSGDLSVYWYQQSLDQGLQFLIQYYNGEERAKGNILERFSAQQFPDLHSELNLSSLELGDSALYFCASSVEPGAGEQYFGPGTRLTVT.

This clonotype was seen ten or more times. This chain links TRBV20-1 with TRBJ2-7; D might be TRBD2 (6 bases). Germline V lookup: CDR1 DFQATT, CDR2 SNEGSKA (reference sequence). This CDR3 is built from 14 residues. V lost 3 bases and J lost 3, with 15 bases in between. The CDR3 coding sequence is TGCAGTGCTAGTGGGTCCAGCGGGTTCTACGAGCAGTACTTC. Its protein is CSASGSSGFYEQYF.

The rearrangement uses TRBV6-2 or TRBV6-3 and TRBJ2-7; TRBD1 matches at 7 bases. This CDR3 comprises 16 residues. The germline V gene has CDR1 MNHEY and CDR2 SVGEGT. Trimming removed 2 bases from V and 3 bases from J; junction bases left unmatched: 10. The CDR3 bases are TGTGCCAGCAGTTACGGGTCAGGGGGAATTATCTACGAGCAGTACTTC. Protein: CASSYGSGGIIYEQYF.